A single sample gave rise to the 30 T cell receptor beta chains below, sequenced in a study of shared clonotypes between healthy human individuals. TCRdb's table, derived via immunoSEQ multiplex PCR, lists solely in-frame clones and lacks some. The sample lists roughly 650,000 clones, approximately 97% occurring once. Sequenced input: naive CD4+ T cells sorted from blood. Described subset: CD45RA+ positively selected. The receptors derive from a young woman in good health.

Remarks on this clone: This same CDR3 is encoded by further DNA sequences in the sample. J is TRBJ1-4 and V is TRBV28, with TRBD1 matching over 7 bases. Trimming removed 6 bases from V and 4 bases from J; junction bases left unmatched: 5. The CDR3 loop spans 14 amino acids. Germline V gene sequence: CDR1 MDHEN, CDR2 SYDVKM. CDR3 sequence reads: CASSTGTVNEKLFF. The CDR3 DNA is TGTGCCAGCAGCACCGGGACAGTTAATGAAAAACTGTTTTTT.

V gene TRBV7-2 combines with J gene TRBJ2-7; 7 bases fit TRBD2. CDR3 size: 14 residues. The V gene end was trimmed by 2 bases and the J gene end by 3 bases; junction bases not matched to a gene: 4. The germline CDR1 and CDR2 sequences are SGHTA and FQGNSA. As DNA, the CDR3 is TGTGCCAGCAGCTTATCCGGGACTAACTACGAGCAGTACTTC. It codes for CASSLSGTNYEQYF.

This clone was detected once. V gene TRBV5-1 combines with J gene TRBJ2-5, with 11 bases matching TRBD2. V trimming: 1 base; J trimming: 4 bases; junction bases outside the gene matches: 3. Germline V gene lookup returns CDR1 SGHRS and CDR2 YFSETQ. The CDR3 consists of 15 residues. The CDR3 reads CASSLTSGSVETQYF. The CDR3 nucleotides are TGCGCCAGCAGCTTGACTAGCGGGAGCGTAGAGACCCAGTACTTC.

The CDR3 loop is CASSLDAGSNQPQHF. The CDR3 region has the DNA TGCGCCAGCAGCTTGGATGCGGGTAGCAATCAGCCCCAGCATTTT. The gene calls are TRBV5-1 and TRBJ1-5; D remains ambiguous. Germline V gene sequence: CDR1 SGHRS, CDR2 YFSETQ. Trimming shortened V by 0 bases and J by 0 bases, and 7 bases separated the two germline ends. The CDR3 runs to 15 residues.

The chain links TRBV2 to TRBJ2-7; 10 bases are a match to TRBD2. CDR3 size: 16 residues. The trim removed 3 bases at V and 7 bases at J, leaving 12 bases unmatched. Germline V gene data show CDR1 as SNHLY and CDR2 as FYNNEI. CDR3 protein: CASSDRLSGRRGEQYF. The CDR3 DNA sequence: TGTGCCAGCAGTGATCGTCTTAGCGGGAGGAGAGGTGAGCAGTACTTC.

To note about this clone: The sample has other DNA sequences that encode this CDR3 too. V usage is TRBV28 and J usage is TRBJ2-1; TRBD2 agrees at 12 bases. Germline values: CDR1 MDHEN, CDR2 SYDVKM. This CDR3 is 16 amino acids long. The V segment lost 6 bases and the J segment 1 base; nucleotides outside the gene matches: 4. CDR3 DNA: TGTGCCAGCAGCCCGACTAGCGGGAGTTCCTACAATGAGCAGTTCTTC. Translated: CASSPTSGSSYNEQFF.

The chain uses TRBV6-5 and TRBJ1-5, with D maybe TRBD1 (5 bases). V lost 5 bases and J lost 3, with 11 bases in between. Germline CDR1 and CDR2: MNHEY and SVGAGI. The CDR3 has 14 amino acids. The CDR3 coding sequence is TGTGCCAGCAGTCACGACAGAACCAATCAGCCCCAGCATTTT. As protein: CASSHDRTNQPQHF.

The V gene is TRBV5-1, the J gene TRBJ2-1; 7 bases map to TRBD2. V was clipped by 4 bases and J by 7 bases; unmatched bases: 8. Germline CDR1 and CDR2: SGHRS and YFSETQ. The CDR3 is made up of 14 amino acids. CDR3 protein: CASSGTGTTNEQFF. CDR3 sequence (DNA): TGCGCCAGCAGCGGGACCGGGACTACAAATGAGCAGTTCTTC.

Points on this clone: The same CDR3 is also encoded by other DNA sequences in this sample. V and J are TRBV2 and TRBJ2-7; D is unresolved. Germline V lookup: CDR1 SNHLY, CDR2 FYNNEI. V was shortened by 5 bases and J by 3 bases, with 5 bases between the two germline ends. The CDR3 has 11 amino acids. This chain's CDR3 is CASSPLYEQYF. In nucleotides, the CDR3 is TGTGCCAGCAGTCCCCTCTACGAGCAGTACTTC.

In DNA form, the CDR3 reads TGCGCCAGCAGCCGCGGGACAGGGACCTACGAGCAGTACTTC. This gives the protein CASSRGTGTYEQYF. The genes are TRBV4-1 and TRBJ2-5, with 9 bases aligning to TRBD1. The end of the DNA is better explained by TRBJ2-7, so the J call may be wrong. Looked up from germline, CDR1 is MGHRA and CDR2 is YSYEKL. This CDR3 comprises 14 residues.

V is TRBV7-3 and J is TRBJ2-3, with a possible D match to TRBD2 (5 bases). V lost 5 bases to trimming and J lost 2 bases, with 17 bases between them. The CDR3 has 16 residues. The germline V gene has CDR1 SGHTA and CDR2 FQGTGA. Here the CDR3 DNA reads TGTGCCAGCAGCCCCAACCAGCGAGGGAACACAGATACGCAGTATTTT. Amino acids: CASSPNQRGNTDTQYF.

The J gene is TRBJ2-7, the V gene TRBV28, with 12 bases aligning to TRBD1. The germline gives CDR1 MDHEN, CDR2 SYDVKM. The CDR3 spans 15 residues. The J segment lost 5 bases and the V segment lost 5 bases, leaving 7 bases of the junction unmatched. This CDR3 reads CASSHPGTGGNEQYF. CDR3 coding DNA: TGTGCCAGCAGTCACCCCGGGACAGGGGGCAACGAGCAGTACTTC.

This clone was detected once. The V and J genes are TRBV7-8 and TRBJ1-5; D is ambiguous. Trimming removed 1 base at V and 2 bases at J, with 9 bases between. CDR1 is SGHVS, CDR2 FQNEAQ, per germline. The CDR3 runs 15 residues. The CDR3 nucleotides read TGTGCCAGCAGCTTAGGCAGACTTGGCAATCAGCCCCAGCATTTT. It codes for CASSLGRLGNQPQHF.

The chain joins TRBV27 to TRBJ2-1; 7 bases fit TRBD2. Germline V lookup: CDR1 MNHEY, CDR2 SMNVEV (reference sequence). V was clipped by 4 bases and J by 8 bases; unmatched bases: 8. The CDR3 loop spans 14 amino acids. As DNA, the CDR3 is TGTGCCAGCAGTTCTGGACTAGTCCCCCATGAGCAGTTCTTC. The encoded protein is CASSSGLVPHEQFF.

The chain employs TRBV10-3 and TRBJ1-5, with D perhaps TRBD1 (5 bases). The CDR3 has 15 residues. The germline V and J ends were trimmed by 0 bases and 6 bases, with 12 bases remaining between them. The germline gives CDR1 ENHRY, CDR2 SYGVKD. The CDR3 spells CAISESRAQGQPQHF. The CDR3 DNA is TGTGCCATCAGTGAGTCGAGGGCCCAGGGTCAGCCCCAGCATTTT.

This chain joins TRBV13 and TRBJ1-1, with TRBD1 matching 7 bases. V was pared by 6 bases and J by 1 base, with 5 bases of the junction left unmatched. The length of the CDR3 is 14 residues. Germline CDR1 PRHDT, CDR2 FYEKMQ (reference sequence). The CDR3 region is CASSRDSKNTEAFF. CDR3 in DNA: TGTGCCAGCAGTCGGGACAGTAAGAACACTGAAGCTTTCTTT.

The chain is built from TRBV5-4 and TRBJ2-5; 9 bases are shared with TRBD1. TRBJ2-7 matches the DNA end more closely, so the J call is doubtful. This CDR3 comprises 15 residues. Germline V lookup: CDR1 SGHNT, CDR2 YYREEE (reference sequence). CDR3 protein: CASSPTGTGFYEQYF. For the CDR3, the DNA is TGTGCCAGCAGCCCAACCGGGACAGGGTTCTACGAGCAGTACTTC.

The chain links TRBV15 to TRBJ2-5; D remains ambiguous. Near its end, the DNA agrees better with TRBJ2-7, so the J call may be wrong. The CDR3 has 13 residues. CDR1 and CDR2 (germline): LNHNV, YYDKDF (reference sequence). CDR3 sequence: CATSRPHSYEQYF. CDR3 nucleotide sequence: TGTGCCACCAGCAGACCACACAGTTACGAGCAGTACTTC.

The chain uses TRBV10-2 and TRBJ2-7; D unclear. This CDR3 has 11 amino acids. V lost 3 bases and J 7 bases, leaving 7 bases between the germline ends. Germline V CDR1 and CDR2: WSHSY, SAAADI. The CDR3 loop is CASSDFREQYF. The DNA of the CDR3 is TGCGCCAGCAGTGACTTTAGGGAGCAGTACTTC.

The V and J genes are TRBV27 and TRBJ2-1, with D perhaps TRBD1 (6 bases). The CDR3 sequence is 14 residues long. V lost 4 bases, J lost 9 bases, and 16 bases lay in between. Per the germline V gene, CDR1 is MNHEY and CDR2 is SMNVEV (reference sequence). Written as DNA, the CDR3 is TGTGCCAGCAGTTCTCCCCAGGGGAGCAGTGAGCAGTTCTTC. This translates into CASSSPQGSSEQFF.

This rearrangement joins TRBV28 to TRBJ1-4, with TRBD1 matching over 7 bases. In germline, CDR1 is MDHEN, CDR2 SYDVKM. The V and J ends lost 7 bases and 8 bases, in that order; junction bases with no gene match: 10. The CDR3 runs to 14 residues. The CDR3 loop reads CASTSGTVREKLFF. DNA for the CDR3: TGTGCCAGCACCTCCGGGACAGTGCGGGAAAAACTGTTTTTT.

The chain combines TRBV7-8 with TRBJ1-3; maybe TRBD1 (5 bases). Trimming left V 2 bases short and J 4 bases short, with 18 bases between. CDR1 SGHVS and CDR2 FQNEAQ come from the germline V gene. The CDR3 has 17 amino acids. The CDR3, as DNA: TGTGCCAGCAGCTTAAATGGCAGGGCCATTGGAGGAAACACCATATATTTT. This sequence encodes CASSLNGRAIGGNTIYF. The whole variable domain, filled in from reference TRBV7-8 and TRBJ1-3, reads GAGVSQSPRYKVAKRGQDVALRCDPISGHVSLFWYQQALGQGPEFLTYFQNEAQLDKSGLPSDRFFAERPEGSVSTLKIQRTQQEDSAVYLCASSLNGRAIGGNTIYFGEGSWLTVV.

The chain uses TRBV11-2 and TRBJ1-2; D gene ambiguous. V shed 4 bases and J shed 4 bases, with 7 bases lying between them. CDR1 SGHAT and CDR2 FQNNGV come from the germline V gene. The CDR3 sequence is 12 residues long. The CDR3 loop reads CASSSTSYGYTF. As DNA, the CDR3 is TGTGCCAGCAGCTCGACGAGCTATGGCTACACCTTC.

This chain joins TRBV28 and TRBJ1-1; TRBD1 is a possible D gene (6 bases). Germline values: CDR1 MDHEN, CDR2 SYDVKM. The CDR3 extends over 14 amino acids. The V and J ends lost 7 bases and 5 bases respectively, with 17 bases between them. CDR3 nucleotide sequence: TGTGCCAGCATCACTGGGGGCTCAGGAACTGAAGCTTTCTTT. Protein product: CASITGGSGTEAFF. The whole variable domain, remainder taken from reference TRBV28 and TRBJ1-1, is DVKVTQSSRYLVKRTGEKVFLECVQDMDHENMFWYRQDPGLGLRLIYFSYDVKMKEKGDIPEGYSVSREKKERFSLILESASTNQTSMYLCASITGGSGTEAFFGQGTRLTVV.

The chain links TRBV15 to TRBJ2-7; D may match TRBD1 or TRBD2 (5 bases each). This CDR3 is built from 12 residues. Germline loops: CDR1 LNHNV, CDR2 YYDKDF (reference sequence). V dropped 3 bases and J dropped 6 bases, with 9 bases sitting between them. The chain's CDR3 is CATSSGGVEQYF. The CDR3 DNA sequence: TGTGCCACCAGCAGTGGGGGAGTCGAGCAGTACTTC.

The rearrangement links TRBV2 to TRBJ1-4, with D possibly TRBD1 on 6 matching bases. The V gene lost 3 bases and the J gene lost 0 bases, with 8 bases spanning the gap. The CDR3 covers 15 residues. Germline CDR1 SNHLY, CDR2 FYNNEI. The CDR3 protein is CASSDRTATNEKLFF. Written as DNA, the CDR3 is TGTGCCAGCAGTGATAGGACAGCAACTAATGAAAAACTGTTTTTT.

Note on this clone: Other DNA sequences in this sample translate to the same CDR3. CDR3 residues: CASSLEQGYEQYF. For the CDR3, the DNA is TGTGCCAGCAGCTTAGAACAGGGCTACGAGCAGTACTTC. The V and J genes are TRBV11-3 and TRBJ2-7; tentative D call: TRBD1 (6 bases). Deletions cut 0 bases from V and 3 bases from J, with 6 bases between. The CDR3 is made up of 13 amino acids. Germline V gene sequence: CDR1 SGHNT, CDR2 YENEEA.

The chain has TRBV28 and TRBJ2-6; 8 nucleotides align to TRBD1. The J segment lost 3 bases and the V segment lost 5 bases, leaving 12 bases of the junction unmatched. Looked up from germline, CDR1 is MDHEN and CDR2 is SYDVKM. The CDR3 has 18 amino acids. This CDR3 reads CASSLRWTGRGGANVLTF. The CDR3 bases are TGTGCCAGCAGTCTCCGATGGACAGGGCGAGGTGGGGCCAACGTCCTGACTTTC.

The V gene is TRBV6-1, the J gene TRBJ1-1; D gene ambiguous. CDR3 length: 13 residues. Germline V gene data show CDR1 as MNHNS and CDR2 as SASEGT. V was pared by 4 bases and J by 6 bases, with 12 bases between. CDR3 nucleotide sequence: TGTGCCAGCAGTGTACGTTTTAGCGCTGAAGCTTTCTTT. This gives the protein CASSVRFSAEAFF.

In its sample, this clone was seen once. The chain employs TRBV7-9 and TRBJ2-7; 8 bases are shared with TRBD2. There are 17 residues in the CDR3. Germline assignment: CDR1 SEHNR and CDR2 FQNEAQ (reference sequence). V shed 1 base, J shed 4 bases, and the junction held 12 bases outside the gene matches. The CDR3 loop is CASSLDRGSGSRYEQYF. In DNA form, the CDR3 reads TGTGCCAGCAGCTTAGATCGGGGGAGCGGGAGTCGGTACGAGCAGTACTTC.